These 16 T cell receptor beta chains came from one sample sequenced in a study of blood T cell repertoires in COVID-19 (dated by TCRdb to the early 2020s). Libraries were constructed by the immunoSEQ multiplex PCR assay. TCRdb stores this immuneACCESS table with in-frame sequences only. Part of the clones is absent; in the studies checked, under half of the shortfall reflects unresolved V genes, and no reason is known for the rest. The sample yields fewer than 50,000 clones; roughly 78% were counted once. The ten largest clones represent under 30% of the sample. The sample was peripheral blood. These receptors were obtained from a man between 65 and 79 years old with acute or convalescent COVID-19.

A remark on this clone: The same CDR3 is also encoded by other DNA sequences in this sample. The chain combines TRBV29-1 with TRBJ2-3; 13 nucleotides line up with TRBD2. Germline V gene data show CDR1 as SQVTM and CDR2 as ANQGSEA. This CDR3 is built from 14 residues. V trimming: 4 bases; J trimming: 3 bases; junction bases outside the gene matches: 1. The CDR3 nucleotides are TGCAGCGTTGGGACTAGCGGGAGTACAGATACGCAGTATTTT. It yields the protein CSVGTSGSTDTQYF.

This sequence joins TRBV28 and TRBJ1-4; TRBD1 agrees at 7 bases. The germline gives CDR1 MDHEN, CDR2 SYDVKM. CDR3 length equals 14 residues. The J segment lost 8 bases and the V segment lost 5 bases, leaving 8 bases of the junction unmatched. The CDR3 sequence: CASSTGTVKEKLFF. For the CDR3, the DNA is TGTGCCAGCAGTACCGGGACAGTGAAGGAAAAACTGTTTTTT.

The CDR3 region is CASSLGGLSGNQPQHF. The CDR3 nucleotides are TGCGCCAGCAGCTTGGGCGGGCTCTCTGGCAATCAGCCCCAGCATTTT. The chain joins TRBV5-1 to TRBJ1-5; D gene unclear. The germline gives CDR1 SGHRS, CDR2 YFSETQ. The CDR3 is 16 residues long. Trimming left V 0 bases short and J 2 bases short, with 12 bases between.

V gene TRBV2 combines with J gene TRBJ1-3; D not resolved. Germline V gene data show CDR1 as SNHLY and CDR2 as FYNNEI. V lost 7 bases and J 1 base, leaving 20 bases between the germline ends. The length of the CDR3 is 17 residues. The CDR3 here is CASTQVYMRRSGNTIYF. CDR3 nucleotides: TGTGCCAGCACCCAGGTTTACATGAGAAGATCTGGAAACACCATATATTTT.

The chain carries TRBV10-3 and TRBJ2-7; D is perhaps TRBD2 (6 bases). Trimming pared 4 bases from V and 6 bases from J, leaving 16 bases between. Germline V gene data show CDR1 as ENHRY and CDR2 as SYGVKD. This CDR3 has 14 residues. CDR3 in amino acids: CAISGGVLRFEQYF. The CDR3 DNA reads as TGTGCCATCAGTGGGGGGGTGCTTCGTTTCGAGCAGTACTTC.

CDR3 DNA: TGTGCCAGTCATACGCGGGGCACGAATGAGCAGTTCTTC. Translating gives CASHTRGTNEQFF. The chain joins TRBV19 to TRBJ2-1; TRBD2 might be the D (6 bases). Trimming pared 8 bases from V and 7 bases from J, leaving 15 bases between. Per germline, CDR1 LNHDA and CDR2 SQIVND (reference sequence). There are 13 residues in the CDR3.

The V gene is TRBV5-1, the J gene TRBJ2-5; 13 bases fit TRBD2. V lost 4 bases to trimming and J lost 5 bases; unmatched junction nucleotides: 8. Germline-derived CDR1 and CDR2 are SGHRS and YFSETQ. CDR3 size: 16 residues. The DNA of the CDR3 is TGCGCCAGCAGCATGACTAGCGGGGGGTTACAGGAGACCCAGTACTTC. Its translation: CASSMTSGGLQETQYF.

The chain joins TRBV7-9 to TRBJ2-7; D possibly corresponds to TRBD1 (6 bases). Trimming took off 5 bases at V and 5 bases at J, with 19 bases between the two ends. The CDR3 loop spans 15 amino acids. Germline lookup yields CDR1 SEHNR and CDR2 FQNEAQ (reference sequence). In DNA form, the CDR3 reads TGTGCCAGCAGCCCCAGGGGATTCAGTGAGGACGAGCAGTACTTC. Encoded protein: CASSPRGFSEDEQYF.

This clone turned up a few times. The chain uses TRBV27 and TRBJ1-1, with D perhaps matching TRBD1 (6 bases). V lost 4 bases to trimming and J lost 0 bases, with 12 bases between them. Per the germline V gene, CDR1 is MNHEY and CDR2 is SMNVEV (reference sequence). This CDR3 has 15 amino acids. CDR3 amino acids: CASSSRGHLNTEAFF. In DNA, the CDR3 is TGTGCCAGCAGTTCAAGGGGACACCTGAACACTGAAGCTTTCTTT.

The CDR3 region has the DNA TGTGCCAGCAGTTTGGGGACAGGGGTAGTCTTCTTT. Its protein product is CASSLGTGVVFF. V gene TRBV12-3 or TRBV12-4 combines with J gene TRBJ1-1, with 10 bases identical to TRBD1. J gave up 14 bases and V 3 bases, and 6 bases lay outside the gene matches. The CDR3 totals 12 residues.

CDR3 nucleotide sequence: TGTGCCAGTCAGGACAGGGGAAACACCGGGGAGCTGTTTTTT. This encodes CASQDRGNTGELFF. The chain uses TRBV19 and TRBJ2-2; 9 bases match TRBD1. In germline, CDR1 is LNHDA, CDR2 SQIVND (reference sequence). This CDR3 is built from 14 residues. Trimming took 8 bases from V and 2 from J; bases not matched to a gene: 3.

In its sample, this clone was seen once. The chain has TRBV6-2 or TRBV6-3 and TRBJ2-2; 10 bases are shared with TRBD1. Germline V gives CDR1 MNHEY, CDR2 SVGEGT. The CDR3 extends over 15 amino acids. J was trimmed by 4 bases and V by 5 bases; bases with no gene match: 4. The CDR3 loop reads CASSPGTGATGELFF. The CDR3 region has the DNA TGTGCCAGCAGTCCCGGGACAGGGGCCACCGGGGAGCTGTTTTTT.

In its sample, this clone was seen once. CDR3 amino acids: CASSRTGLNSNTGELFF. DNA of the CDR3: TGTGCCAGCAGCCGGACAGGGCTCAATTCGAACACCGGGGAGCTGTTTTTT. The genes are TRBV28 and TRBJ2-2; TRBD1 aligns across 8 bases. Unmatched junction bases numbered 9, after V lost 6 bases and J lost 0 bases. CDR3 length: 17 amino acids. Germline CDR1 reads MDHEN; CDR2 reads SYDVKM.

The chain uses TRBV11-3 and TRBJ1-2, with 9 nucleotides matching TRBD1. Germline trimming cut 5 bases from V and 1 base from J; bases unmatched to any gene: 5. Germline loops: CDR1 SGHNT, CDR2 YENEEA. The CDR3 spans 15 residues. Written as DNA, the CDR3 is TGTGCCAGCAGCCCGCGGACAGGGGTTAACTATGGCTACACCTTC. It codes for CASSPRTGVNYGYTF.

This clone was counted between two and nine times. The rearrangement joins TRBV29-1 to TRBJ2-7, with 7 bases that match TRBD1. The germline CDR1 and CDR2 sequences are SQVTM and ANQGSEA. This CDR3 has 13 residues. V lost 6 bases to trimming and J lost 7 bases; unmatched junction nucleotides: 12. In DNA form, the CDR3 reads TGCAGCGTCCGGACAGGAGGAGTAGAAGAGCAGTACTTC. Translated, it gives CSVRTGGVEEQYF.

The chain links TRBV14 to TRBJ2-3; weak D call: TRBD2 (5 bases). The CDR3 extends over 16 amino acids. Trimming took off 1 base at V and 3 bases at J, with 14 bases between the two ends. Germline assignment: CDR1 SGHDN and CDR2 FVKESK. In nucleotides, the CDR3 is TGTGCCAGCAGCCAAGTACCAGGAGGTAGTACAGATACGCAGTATTTT. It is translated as CASSQVPGGSTDTQYF.